The 29 T cell receptor beta chains below all came from one sample that was sequenced in a study of blood T cell repertoires in COVID-19. The assay was immunoSEQ multiplex PCR, and TCRdb's table has in-frame clones only and misses some. The sample lists 300,000 to 400,000 clones, around four fifths seen once, with 2.5% to 3% in the top ten. Sample: peripheral blood. Receptors were obtained from a man aged 25 to 40 with active or convalescent COVID-19.

The genes are TRBV5-5 and TRBJ1-2; D is possibly TRBD1 (6 bases). Trimming removed 0 bases from V and 2 bases from J, with 14 bases in between. From germline, CDR1 is SGHKS and CDR2 YYEKEE (reference sequence). The CDR3 is 16 residues long. The CDR3: CASSLAPTGLNYGYTF. The DNA for the CDR3 is TGTGCCAGCAGCTTGGCCCCAACAGGGCTCAACTATGGCTACACCTTC.

V is TRBV19 and J is TRBJ1-4, with 9 bases identical to TRBD1. The junction had 8 bases not matched to a gene; V was cut back by 3 bases and J by 3 bases. CDR3 size: 17 residues. The V gene's germline CDR1 is LNHDA and CDR2 SQIVND (reference sequence). CDR3 sequence (DNA): TGTGCCAGTAGTATCGGGACAGGGTCATCATCTAATGAAAAACTGTTTTTT. Translating it yields CASSIGTGSSSNEKLFF.

The chain recombines TRBV5-1 with TRBJ2-2; 7 nucleotides match TRBD1. Germline trimming cut 0 bases from V and 7 bases from J; bases unmatched to any gene: 6. Germline values: CDR1 SGHRS, CDR2 YFSETQ. The CDR3 runs to 15 residues. CDR3 amino acids: CASSLERGRGGELFF. The CDR3 nucleotides are TGCGCCAGCAGCTTGGAGAGGGGGCGAGGCGGGGAGCTGTTTTTT. The full variable domain, in which reference TRBV5-1 and TRBJ2-2 provide the parts outside the CDR3, is KAGVTQTPRYLIKTRGQQVTLSCSPISGHRSVSWYQQTPGQGLQFLFEYFSETQRNKGNFPGRFSGRQFSNSRSEMNVSTLELGDSALYLCASSLERGRGGELFFGEGSRLTVL.

The CDR3 here is CASSVAPGTYEQYF. The CDR3 bases are TGTGCCAGCAGCGTAGCCCCGGGGACCTACGAGCAGTACTTC. J is TRBJ2-7 and V is TRBV9; a weak D match, TRBD2 (5 bases). V shed 0 bases and J shed 2 bases, with 9 bases lying between them. Germline CDR1 reads SGDLS; CDR2 reads YYNGEE. This CDR3 comprises 14 residues. Full variable domain (outside the CDR3, taken from reference TRBV9 and TRBJ2-7): DSGVTQTPKHLITATGQRVTLRCSPRSGDLSVYWYQQSLDQGLQFLIQYYNGEERAKGNILERFSAQQFPDLHSELNLSSLELGDSALYFCASSVAPGTYEQYFGPGTRLTVT.

The chain is built from TRBV28 and TRBJ1-6; D is unclear. The length of the CDR3 is 11 residues. Germline values: CDR1 MDHEN, CDR2 SYDVKM. Trimming removed 11 bases from V and 5 bases from J, with 7 bases in between. The CDR3 DNA reads as TGTGCCTCTACAGATAATTCACCCCTCCACTTT. Its protein product is CASTDNSPLHF.

The chain joins TRBV7-8 to TRBJ2-7; perhaps TRBD2 as D (6 bases). Germline V gene lookup returns CDR1 SGHVS and CDR2 FQNEAQ. The V end was cut by 5 bases, the J end by 4 bases, with 15 bases between. This CDR3 contains 14 residues. Written as DNA, the CDR3 is TGTGCCAGCAGCCCACGGGGGTTTGCGTACGAGCAGTACTTC. This translates into CASSPRGFAYEQYF.

The chain couples TRBV11-3 to TRBJ2-1, with TRBD1 identical over 7 bases. V trimming: 5 bases; J trimming: 4 bases; junction bases outside the gene matches: 8. CDR1 is SGHNT, CDR2 YENEEA, per germline. There are 15 residues in the CDR3. DNA of the CDR3: TGTGCCAGCAGCCCCGACAGGGTTTCTTACAATGAGCAGTTCTTC. It encodes CASSPDRVSYNEQFF.

This chain connects TRBV13 to TRBJ2-3, with 12 bases matching TRBD2. Germline loops: CDR1 PRHDT, CDR2 FYEKMQ (reference sequence). V was clipped by 4 bases and J by 5 bases; unmatched bases: 13. CDR3 length: 18 amino acids. CDR3 sequence (DNA): TGTGCCAGCAGCTCGGTTGGGCTAGCGGGAGGGCCTAGAGATACGCAGTATTTT. Its translation is CASSSVGLAGGPRDTQYF.

To note about this clone: Sequence at one end of the junction differs from germline and may be a read error. This chain joins TRBV7-3 and TRBJ2-7; maybe TRBD1 (5 bases). Germline V gene data show CDR1 as SGHTA and CDR2 as FQGTGA. The CDR3 runs 13 residues. This chain's CDR3 is CVSSSSRGRFQYF. As DNA, the CDR3 is TGTGTCAGCAGCTCCTCAAGGGGCCGTTTTCAGTACTTC.

Notes on this clone: Other nucleotide sequences from this sample produce the same CDR3. The CDR3 loop reads CASSRLAGEKAQYF. Written as DNA, the CDR3 is TGTGCCAGCAGCAGGTTAGCGGGAGAAAAAGCGCAGTACTTC. The chain combines TRBV4-2 with TRBJ2-7; 9 bases fit TRBD2. CDR1 is LGHNA and CDR2 is YNFKEQ in the germline V gene. The CDR3 covers 14 residues. The V segment lost 5 bases and the J segment 9 bases; nucleotides outside the gene matches: 11.

The rearrangement joins TRBV6-4 to TRBJ1-2, with D possibly being TRBD1 (6 bases). The CDR3 is made up of 13 amino acids. V was pared by 4 bases and J by 2 bases, with 8 bases between. Germline V gene data show CDR1 as MRHNA and CDR2 as SNTAGT. CDR3 DNA sequence: TGTGCCAGCAGTGGGGACAACAACTATGGCTACACCTTC. This codes for CASSGDNNYGYTF.

This chain uses TRBV18 with TRBJ1-4; tentative D call: TRBD1 (6 bases). The CDR3 is made up of 16 amino acids. The V gene lost 6 bases and the J gene lost 3 bases, with 17 bases spanning the gap. The germline V gene has CDR1 KGHSH and CDR2 LQKENI. The CDR3 nucleotides are TGTGCCAGCTCCCAAGGGGGAACGAGCGCTAATGAAAAACTGTTTTTT. Protein sequence: CASSQGGTSANEKLFF.

The chain recombines TRBV30 with TRBJ1-1; D call uncertain. Trimming pared 0 bases from V and 0 bases from J, leaving 14 bases between. The CDR3 is made up of 16 amino acids. Germline V gene lookup returns CDR1 GTSNPN and CDR2 SVGIG (reference sequence). This CDR3 is CAWSVLGSLMNTEAFF. The CDR3 DNA reads as TGTGCCTGGAGTGTACTCGGGAGCCTGATGAACACTGAAGCTTTCTTT.

The genes are TRBV11-3 and TRBJ2-1; 7 bases map to TRBD2. After removal of 1 base from V and 6 bases from J, the junction contained 3 bases not matched to a gene. The CDR3 extends over 14 amino acids. Germline V gene sequence: CDR1 SGHNT, CDR2 YENEEA. CDR3 in DNA: TGTGCCAGCAGCTTAGCGGGAGGCTTCAATGAGCAGTTCTTC. This encodes CASSLAGGFNEQFF.

Only a few counts were recorded for this clone. The J gene is TRBJ1-6, the V gene TRBV18; D is unclear. Germline V gene sequence: CDR1 KGHSH, CDR2 LQKENI. Trimming cost V 2 bases and J 8 bases, with 16 bases left between them. The CDR3 sequence is 16 residues long. The CDR3 DNA reads as TGTGCCAGCTCACCAGAGGCCCCGCGGAGAGATTCACCCCTCCACTTT. Translating gives CASSPEAPRRDSPLHF.

This chain connects TRBV5-6 to TRBJ2-1, with D possibly being TRBD2 (6 bases). Per the germline V gene, CDR1 is SGHDT and CDR2 is YYEEEE. This CDR3 is built from 15 residues. V lost 3 bases and J lost 4, with 14 bases in between. This CDR3 is CASSSRDWLYNEQFF. DNA of the CDR3: TGTGCCAGCAGCTCCCGGGACTGGCTTTACAATGAGCAGTTCTTC.

The CDR3 nucleotides are TGTGCCAGTAGTATAGGGACACTTGGTAGCAATCAGCCCCAGCATTTT. It codes for CASSIGTLGSNQPQHF. This chain uses TRBV19 with TRBJ1-5; perhaps TRBD1 as D (5 bases). CDR1 and CDR2 (germline): LNHDA, SQIVND (reference sequence). The CDR3 length is 16 residues. Trimming removed 1 base at V and 0 bases at J, with 10 bases between. Full variable domain (missing parts from reference TRBV19 and TRBJ1-5): DGGITQSPKYLFRKEGQNVTLSCEQNLNHDAMYWYRQDPGQGLRLIYYSQIVNDFQKGDIAEGYSVSREKKESFPLTVTSAQKNPTAFYLCASSIGTLGSNQPQHFGDGTRLSIL.

At least ten counts were recorded for this clone. V and J are TRBV5-6 and TRBJ2-7; 7 bases line up with TRBD1. The V gene end was trimmed by 5 bases and the J gene end by 2 bases; junction bases not matched to a gene: 7. CDR1 is SGHDT, CDR2 YYEEEE, per germline. This CDR3 spans 14 amino acids. DNA of the CDR3: TGTGCCAGCAGTCAGGGGGAATCCCCCTACGAGCAGTACTTC. Translated: CASSQGESPYEQYF.

The chain is built from TRBV27 and TRBJ2-7; D is uncertain. Trimming took off 1 base at V and 1 base at J, with 5 bases between the two ends. CDR1 and CDR2 (germline): MNHEY, SMNVEV (reference sequence). The CDR3 length is 13 residues. CDR3 coding DNA: TGTGCCAGCAGTTTATTCGGTTCCTACGAGCAGTACTTC. It codes for CASSLFGSYEQYF.

The chain links TRBV6-2 or TRBV6-3 to TRBJ1-1, with D possibly TRBD1 on 5 matching bases. The CDR3 length is 13 residues. Germline lookup yields CDR1 MNHEY and CDR2 SVGEGT. Trimming took off 4 bases at V and 5 bases at J, with 11 bases between the two ends. The CDR3 nucleotides are TGTGCCAGCAGTTTTCCAGGGCCGACTGAAGCTTTCTTT. It translates to CASSFPGPTEAFF.

The J gene is TRBJ2-7, the V gene TRBV6-5, with TRBD2 identical over 7 bases. Losses at the gene ends were 6 bases for V and 6 bases for J; bases not matched to a gene: 8. Germline V CDR1 and CDR2: MNHEY, SVGAGI. This CDR3 has 13 amino acids. The CDR3 bases are TGTGCCAGCAGCCTAGGGGTAGCGGGCGAGCAGTACTTC. Encoded protein: CASSLGVAGEQYF.

The V and J genes are TRBV11-2 and TRBJ2-3, with 10 bases matching TRBD2. Germline values: CDR1 SGHAT, CDR2 FQNNGV. The V and J ends lost 4 bases and 1 base, in that order; junction bases with no gene match: 14. The CDR3 runs 19 residues. The CDR3: CASSSTLAGLASRTDTQYF. CDR3 sequence (DNA): TGTGCCAGCAGCTCGACCTTAGCGGGACTAGCGTCTCGCACAGATACGCAGTATTTT. Together with reference TRBV11-2 and TRBJ2-3, the CDR3 gives the full variable domain: EAGVAQSPRYKIIEKRQSVAFWCNPISGHATLYWYQQILGQGPKLLIQFQNNGVVDDSQLPKDRFSAERLKGVDSTLKIQPAKLEDSAVYLCASSSTLAGLASRTDTQYFGPGTRLTVL.

There are a few counts of this clone. The chain employs TRBV6-2 or TRBV6-3 and TRBJ2-7, with 10 bases lining up with TRBD1. The V and J ends lost 4 bases and 4 bases, in that order; junction bases with no gene match: 10. CDR1 is MNHEY and CDR2 is SVGEGT in the germline V gene. The CDR3 extends over 16 amino acids. The CDR3 DNA reads as TGTGCCAGCAGTTTAAATCCGGGACAGGGGTCGTACGAGCAGTACTTC. Translation gives CASSLNPGQGSYEQYF.

This rearrangement joins TRBV19 to TRBJ1-6; perhaps TRBD1 as D (6 bases). Trimming took off 6 bases at V and 9 bases at J, with 21 bases between the two ends. The CDR3 totals 16 residues. The V gene's germline CDR1 is LNHDA and CDR2 SQIVND (reference sequence). The CDR3: CASSSAGVRPTSPLHF. CDR3 bases: TGTGCCAGTAGCTCCGCAGGGGTGCGGCCCACTTCACCCCTCCACTTT.

The chain employs TRBV6-5 and TRBJ1-1; no clear D. The CDR3 consists of 15 residues. The V end was cut by 0 bases, the J end by 0 bases, with 8 bases between. Germline CDR1 is MNHEY and CDR2 is SVGAGI. CDR3 loop: CASSYSQALNTEAFF. The CDR3 bases are TGTGCCAGCAGTTACTCCCAGGCCCTGAACACTGAAGCTTTCTTT.

The chain employs TRBV28 and TRBJ2-7; 11 bases align to TRBD2. CDR1 is MDHEN and CDR2 is SYDVKM in the germline V gene. This CDR3 is built from 13 residues. V lost 6 bases, J lost 6 bases, and 4 bases stayed unmatched. CDR3 protein: CASRTSGKLEQYF. The CDR3 region has the DNA TGTGCCAGCAGGACTAGCGGGAAGCTCGAGCAGTACTTC.

V is TRBV7-2 and J is TRBJ1-2; possible D gene TRBD1, 6 bases. Per germline, CDR1 SGHTA and CDR2 FQGNSA. CDR3 length: 14 amino acids. V lost 4 bases and J lost 2, with 11 bases in between. The CDR3 DNA reads TGTGCCAGCAGCTCGGACAGTCTGAACTATGGCTACACCTTC. Translation: CASSSDSLNYGYTF.

This clone was observed a handful of times. The chain has TRBV9 and TRBJ1-4; 7 nucleotides match TRBD1. The V and J ends lost 2 bases and 5 bases, in that order; junction bases with no gene match: 6. This CDR3 is 15 amino acids long. Germline V lookup: CDR1 SGDLS, CDR2 YYNGEE. The CDR3 protein is CASSVLGGENEKLFF. The CDR3 DNA reads TGTGCCAGCAGCGTCCTAGGGGGCGAGAATGAAAAACTGTTTTTT. Combining the CDR3 with reference TRBV9 and TRBJ1-4 gives the whole variable domain DSGVTQTPKHLITATGQRVTLRCSPRSGDLSVYWYQQSLDQGLQFLIQYYNGEERAKGNILERFSAQQFPDLHSELNLSSLELGDSALYFCASSVLGGENEKLFFGSGTQLSVL.

Note on this clone: A much larger clone is a single base away; this may be a read error. The chain is built from TRBV27 and TRBJ2-3; maybe TRBD2 (6 bases). Deletions cut 3 bases from V and 1 base from J, with 8 bases between. Germline V gives CDR1 MNHEY, CDR2 SMNVEV (reference sequence). The CDR3 covers 14 residues. The CDR3 nucleotides are TGTGCCAGCAGTTTTGTAGCGGGCACAGATACGCAGTATTTT. This codes for CASSFVAGTDTQYF.